Below are 17 T cell receptor beta chains sequenced from a single sample in a study of T cells in Graves' hyperthyroidism and ophthalmopathy. TCR beta CDR3 regions were amplified from RNA. First-round RT-PCR of the TCR CDR3 relied on the HTBI primer set. MiXCR, applied by TCRdb to the multiplex PCR reads, yields one record per CDR3 protein. The table has around 340,000 distinct CDR3 sequences, roughly 17% seen once. Sample: blood. All receptors come from a woman in her thirties with Graves' hyperthyroidism that later progressed to Graves' ophthalmopathy.

This clonotype came up many times. The chain has TRBV19 and TRBJ1-2; TRBD1 agrees at 7 bases. The CDR3 loop spans 15 amino acids. The germline gives CDR1 LNHDA, CDR2 SQIVND (reference sequence). V shed 6 bases, J shed 4 bases, and the junction held 11 bases outside the gene matches. CDR3 in DNA: TGTGCCAGTAGCCCTTTACAGGGGACAAGCTATGGCTACACCTTC. Its translation is CASSPLQGTSYGYTF.

The V gene is TRBV7-6, the J gene TRBJ1-2; D remains unclear. The V gene's germline CDR1 is SGHVS and CDR2 FNYEAQ. The CDR3 has 15 residues. V was shortened by 5 bases and J by 0 bases, with 13 bases between the two germline ends. CDR3 nucleotides: TGTGCCAGCAGCCCCCGCTGGGAAGCTAACTATGGCTACACCTTC. This sequence encodes CASSPRWEANYGYTF.

The chain joins TRBV20-1 to TRBJ2-7; D call uncertain. There are 13 residues in the CDR3. Trimming took off 6 bases at V and 3 bases at J, with 15 bases between the two ends. CDR1 is DFQATT, CDR2 SNEGSKA, per germline (reference sequence). The CDR3 nucleotides are TGCAGTGCAAGCCACAGTCTCAACTACGAGCAGTACTTC. It translates to CSASHSLNYEQYF.

In this sample, this clonotype turned up many times. The V gene is TRBV6-5, the J gene TRBJ1-6, with no clear D. The CDR3 is made up of 15 amino acids. Germline lookup yields CDR1 MNHEY and CDR2 SVGAGI. V was cut by 0 bases and J by 5 bases, with 8 bases left in between. The CDR3 spells CASSYSRPDNSPLHF. CDR3 DNA: TGTGCCAGCAGTTACTCGAGACCGGATAATTCACCCCTCCACTTT.

As for this clonotype: One end of the junction does not line up with germline, which may come from a read error. The chain uses TRBV28 and TRBJ1-5; unclear D gene. Looked up from germline, CDR1 is MDHEN and CDR2 is SYDVKM. CDR3 length: 14 amino acids. This CDR3 reads CASSLLTTNQPQRF. DNA of the CDR3: TGTGCCAGCTCGTTGCTTACAACTAATCAGCCCCAGCGTTTT.

About this clonotype itself: A much larger clone lies a single base off, so this may be a read error. The chain combines TRBV29-1 with TRBJ2-7, with TRBD2 matching over 7 bases. V dropped 5 bases and J dropped 1; count of bases not matched to a gene: 8. The CDR3 is 14 amino acids. CDR1 SQVTM and CDR2 ANQGSEA come from the germline V gene. CDR3 amino acids: CSVHGPAGSYEQYF. For the CDR3, the DNA is TGCAGCGTTCACGGACCAGCGGGATCCTACGAGCAGTACTTC.

A word on this clonotype: One end of the junction does not line up with germline, which may come from a read error. V usage is TRBV11-2 and J usage is TRBJ2-1; maybe TRBD1 (5 bases). Germline V gives CDR1 SGHAT, CDR2 FQNNGV. This CDR3 is 15 amino acids long. In DNA, the CDR3 is TGTGCCAGCGGCTTACCGGTTTCAGGGTACAATGAGCAGTTCTTC. Translated, it gives CASGLPVSGYNEQFF.

This clonotype was counted many times. This rearrangement joins TRBV12-3 or TRBV12-4 to TRBJ1-5; 9 bases map to TRBD1. The CDR3 runs 17 residues. V shed 5 bases and J 7 bases; nucleotides not matched to a gene: 15. The CDR3: CASSPQLRDRVRQPQHF. CDR3 DNA sequence: TGTGCCAGCAGTCCTCAACTCCGGGACAGGGTCAGACAGCCCCAGCATTTT.

This clonotype was detected only a few times. The chain carries TRBV5-5 and TRBJ2-3; D is perhaps TRBD2 (6 bases). The germline CDR1 and CDR2 sequences are SGHKS and YYEKEE (reference sequence). Trimming removed 0 bases from V and 0 bases from J, with 11 bases in between. The CDR3 totals 16 residues. CDR3 sequence reads: CASSLARGLSTDTQYF. The CDR3 DNA reads as TGTGCCAGCAGCTTGGCCCGGGGACTTAGCACAGATACGCAGTATTTT.

The V and J genes are TRBV7-9 and TRBJ2-7; D may be TRBD1 (6 bases). In germline, CDR1 is SEHNR, CDR2 FQNEAQ (reference sequence). Between the trimmed V and J ends, which lost 6 bases and 1 base, there was a span of 19 bases. The CDR3 loop spans 16 amino acids. The CDR3 bases are TGTGCCAGCAGGTCCCAGGCCAGGGGTAGTTCCTACGAGCAGTACTTC. Protein product: CASRSQARGSSYEQYF.

This clonotype came up many times. V and J are TRBV27 and TRBJ1-2; 9 positions match TRBD1. This CDR3 region has 15 residues. In germline, CDR1 is MNHEY, CDR2 SMNVEV (reference sequence). V shed 6 bases, J shed 6 bases, and the junction held 11 bases outside the gene matches. Written as DNA, the CDR3 is TGTGCCAGCAGCAATTCGGACAGGGGTCTTCATGGCTACACCTTC. Translation: CASSNSDRGLHGYTF.

Many counts were recorded for this clonotype. This chain links TRBV7-8 with TRBJ2-7; D is perhaps TRBD1 (6 bases). V gave up 5 bases and J gave up 7 bases, with 18 bases separating them. Germline CDR1 SGHVS, CDR2 FQNEAQ. The CDR3 totals 14 residues. CDR3 amino acids: CASSVDRQSGEQYF. The CDR3 region has the DNA TGTGCCAGCAGCGTTGACAGGCAGTCCGGAGAGCAGTACTTC.

This clonotype was counted many times. The genes are TRBV20-1 and TRBJ2-1; D is unresolved. Germline lookup yields CDR1 DFQATT and CDR2 SNEGSKA (reference sequence). Trimming stripped 6 bases from V and 0 bases from J, with 18 bases between. The CDR3 runs to 16 residues. This CDR3 reads CSAPTSALSSYNEQFF. CDR3 DNA sequence: TGCAGTGCCCCGACATCAGCGCTAAGCTCCTACAATGAGCAGTTCTTC.

This chain joins TRBV7-9 and TRBJ1-2; possibly TRBD1 for D (6 bases). The germline CDR1 and CDR2 sequences are SEHNR and FQNEAQ (reference sequence). Trimming took off 5 bases at V and 4 bases at J, with 11 bases between the two ends. The CDR3 length is 13 residues. This CDR3 is CASSPGTLYGYTF. CDR3 nucleotides: TGTGCCAGCAGCCCCGGGACACTCTATGGCTACACCTTC.

V usage is TRBV30 and J usage is TRBJ2-2, with a possible D match to TRBD1 (6 bases). V was pared by 6 bases and J by 2 bases, with 13 bases between. Germline CDR1 reads GTSNPN; CDR2 reads SVGIG (reference sequence). The CDR3 consists of 14 residues. CDR3 in DNA: TGTGCCTGCCTACCGGGACATAACACCGGGGAGCTGTTTTTT. Encoded protein: CACLPGHNTGELFF.

In its sample, this clonotype was seen many times. The chain carries TRBV7-8 and TRBJ1-5, with D tentatively TRBD1 (5 bases). V was pared by 4 bases and J by 7 bases, with 14 bases between. This CDR3 region has 14 residues. Germline V gene lookup returns CDR1 SGHVS and CDR2 FQNEAQ. In DNA form, the CDR3 reads TGTGCCAGCAGCTATCGGGGGTCAGAACAGCCCCAGCATTTT. Residues: CASSYRGSEQPQHF.

This clonotype came up many times. The chain combines TRBV27 with TRBJ2-2; the match to TRBD1 covers 8 bases. V dropped 7 bases and J dropped 1; count of bases not matched to a gene: 8. The CDR3 loop spans 16 amino acids. Germline values: CDR1 MNHEY, CDR2 SMNVEV (reference sequence). The CDR3, as DNA: TGTGCCAGCACTTCGGCCGGACAGGGGAACACCGGGGAGCTGTTTTTT. Encoded protein: CASTSAGQGNTGELFF.